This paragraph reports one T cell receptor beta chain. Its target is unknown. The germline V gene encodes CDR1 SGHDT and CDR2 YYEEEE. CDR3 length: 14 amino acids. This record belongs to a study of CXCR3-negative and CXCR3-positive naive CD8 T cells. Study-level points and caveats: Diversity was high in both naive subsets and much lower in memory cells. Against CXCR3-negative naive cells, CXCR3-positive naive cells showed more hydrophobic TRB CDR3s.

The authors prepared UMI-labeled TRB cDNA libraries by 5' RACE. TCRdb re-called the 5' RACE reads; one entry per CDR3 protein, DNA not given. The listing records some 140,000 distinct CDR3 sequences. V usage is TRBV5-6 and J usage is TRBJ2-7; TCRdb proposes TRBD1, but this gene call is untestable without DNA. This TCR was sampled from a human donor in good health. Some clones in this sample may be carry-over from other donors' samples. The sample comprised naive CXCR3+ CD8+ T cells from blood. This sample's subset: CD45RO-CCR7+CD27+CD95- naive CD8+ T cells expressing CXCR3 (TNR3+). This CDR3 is CASSPREAPYEQYF.